Listed here are 8 T cell receptor beta chains from one sample, sequenced in a study of blood T cell repertoires in COVID-19. Using immunoSEQ multiplex PCR, the repertoire was profiled, and TCRdb retains in-frame clones only, with some absent. The data show over 140,000 clones, more than 60% seen once. The source material was peripheral blood. These receptors were collected from a woman aged 45-60 years with active or convalescent COVID-19.

This clone was seen only a few times. This sequence joins TRBV18 and TRBJ1-4; no clear D gene. The CDR3 length is 14 residues. Per the germline V gene, CDR1 is KGHSH and CDR2 is LQKENI. V lost 6 bases and J lost 3, with 11 bases in between. CDR3 nucleotide sequence: TGTGCCAGCTCTGAGGAGTGGGCTAATGAAAAACTGTTTTTT. This gives the protein CASSEEWANEKLFF.

This clone showed up just a few times. The chain employs TRBV7-9 and TRBJ1-4; D is uncertain. V lost 3 bases, J lost 8 bases, and 13 bases lay in between. Germline V lookup: CDR1 SEHNR, CDR2 FQNEAQ (reference sequence). The CDR3 spans 14 residues. CDR3 coding DNA: TGTGCCAGCAGCTTCGGTATCGGGGAGGAAAAACTGTTTTTT. It encodes CASSFGIGEEKLFF.

CDR3 nucleotide sequence: TGTGCCAGCATCCAGACAGGGGAAAGCACTGAAGCTTTCTTT. It is translated as CASIQTGESTEAFF. The chain has TRBV2 and TRBJ1-1; 8 nucleotides align to TRBD1. Germline lookup yields CDR1 SNHLY and CDR2 FYNNEI. The CDR3 has 14 residues. The V segment lost 7 bases and the J segment 4 bases; nucleotides outside the gene matches: 8.

The chain is built from TRBV7-2 and TRBJ1-3; 7 bases map to TRBD1. Germline V gene data show CDR1 as SGHTA and CDR2 as FQGNSA. The length of the CDR3 is 15 residues. V was clipped by 5 bases and J by 4 bases; unmatched bases: 8. CDR3 loop: CASSPAGQRGNTIYF. CDR3 sequence (DNA): TGTGCCAGCAGCCCGGCGGGACAGCGAGGAAACACCATATATTTT. The full variable domain, in which reference TRBV7-2 and TRBJ1-3 provide the parts outside the CDR3, is GAGVSQSPSNKVTEKGKDVELRCDPISGHTALYWYRQSLGQGLEFLIYFQGNSAPDKSGLPSDRFSAERTGGSVSTLTIQRTQQEDSAVYLCASSPAGQRGNTIYFGEGSWLTVV.

This CDR3 is CATRTSGTSTYEQYF. CDR3 coding DNA: TGTGCCACCAGGACTAGCGGGACCTCAACCTACGAGCAGTACTTC. The chain recombines TRBV19 with TRBJ2-7; 12 bases line up with TRBD2. The CDR3 extends over 15 amino acids. From germline, CDR1 is LNHDA and CDR2 SQIVND (reference sequence). V dropped 10 bases and J dropped 2; count of bases not matched to a gene: 9. Full variable domain (missing parts from reference TRBV19 and TRBJ2-7): DGGITQSPKYLFRKEGQNVTLSCEQNLNHDAMYWYRQDPGQGLRLIYYSQIVNDFQKGDIAEGYSVSREKKESFPLTVTSAQKNPTAFYLCATRTSGTSTYEQYFGPGTRLTVT.

Notes on this clone: Sequence at one end of the junction differs from germline and may be a read error. This chain joins TRBV7-9 and TRBJ1-2; D not certain. The germline gives CDR1 SEHNR, CDR2 FQNEAQ (reference sequence). The CDR3 consists of 13 residues. DNA for the CDR3: TGTGCCAGCAGCTTAATCGTCTTAGGAGGGCAAACGTTC. This codes for CASSLIVLGGQTF. The full variable domain, its missing parts supplied by reference TRBV7-9 and TRBJ1-2, is DTGVSQNPRHKITKRGQNVTFRCDPISEHNRLYWYRQTLGQGPEFLTYFQNEAQLEKSRLLSDRFSAERPKGSFSTLEIQRTEQGDSAMYLCASSLIVLGGQTFGSGTRLTVV.

The V call is TRBV28, the J call TRBJ1-4; 8 bases agree with TRBD1. This CDR3 comprises 14 residues. Trimming took 4 bases from V and 8 from J; bases not matched to a gene: 6. Germline V CDR1 and CDR2: MDHEN, SYDVKM. The chain's CDR3 is CASSSIRGREKLFF. For the CDR3, the DNA is TGTGCCAGCAGTTCCATCAGGGGGCGAGAAAAACTGTTTTTT.

In this sample, this clone turned up a few times. The J gene is TRBJ1-5, the V gene TRBV19; D is ambiguous. The V and J ends lost 5 bases and 4 bases respectively, with 6 bases between them. Germline CDR1 reads LNHDA; CDR2 reads SQIVND (reference sequence). The CDR3 consists of 12 residues. CDR3 bases: TGTGCCAGTAGTCCCAGGAATCAGCCCCAGCATTTT. It translates to CASSPRNQPQHF.